These 22 T cell receptor beta chains originate from one sample sequenced in a study of blood T cells in healthy people across ages. For the second PCR, which ran for roughly 6 to 12 cycles, a sample-barcoded 5' primer and a J-beta primer mix were used. TCRdb analysed the 5' RACE reads with MiXCR anew, one entry per CDR3 protein. The data contain about a million distinct CDR3 sequences, about 48% of them singletons. The sample comprised blood. The origin of the receptors is a man under 40 in good health.

This clonotype was recorded only once. J is TRBJ2-6 and V is TRBV24-1, with D perhaps matching TRBD1 (6 bases). V lost 6 bases and J lost 1, with 15 bases in between. The germline V gene encodes CDR1 KGHDR and CDR2 SFDVKD. The CDR3 sequence is 17 residues long. Here the CDR3 DNA reads TGTGCCACCAGTACAGGGAAGGGGTCTTCTGGGGCCAACGTCCTGACTTTC. Protein product: CATSTGKGSSGANVLTF.

The gene calls are TRBV20-1 and TRBJ2-1; D is possibly TRBD1 (6 bases). The germline V and J ends were trimmed by 4 bases and 3 bases, with 16 bases remaining between them. The CDR3 loop spans 15 amino acids. Germline loops: CDR1 DFQATT, CDR2 SNEGSKA (reference sequence). CDR3 sequence: CSATDRQVHYNEQFF. Here the CDR3 DNA reads TGCAGTGCTACCGACAGACAGGTCCACTACAATGAGCAGTTCTTC.

V and J are TRBV11-2 and TRBJ2-5; TRBD1 agrees at 9 bases. Germline values: CDR1 SGHAT, CDR2 FQNNGV. The CDR3 has 13 residues. V was pared by 5 bases and J by 7 bases, with 5 bases of the junction left unmatched. CDR3 sequence reads: CASSRDRDVTQYF. CDR3 nucleotide sequence: TGTGCCAGCAGCAGGGACAGGGATGTGACCCAGTACTTC.

The rearrangement links TRBV4-1 to TRBJ2-2; D perhaps matches TRBD1 (6 bases). Between the trimmed V and J ends, which lost 8 bases and 2 bases, there was a span of 15 bases. In germline, CDR1 is MGHRA, CDR2 YSYEKL. The CDR3 extends over 15 amino acids. CDR3 sequence: CASGPEGGNTGELFF. CDR3 nucleotide sequence: TGCGCCAGCGGCCCAGAAGGGGGAAACACCGGGGAGCTGTTTTTT.

This sequence joins TRBV12-3 or TRBV12-4 and TRBJ1-2; D uncertain. Trimming took 5 bases from V and 8 from J, leaving 12 bases between them. This CDR3 region has 12 residues. The CDR3 DNA follows: TGTGCCAGCAGTAAGATGAGCGGAGGCTACACCTTC. Translated, it gives CASSKMSGGYTF.

This clonotype showed up just a few times. The V call is TRBV3-1, the J call TRBJ2-1, with 7 bases identical to TRBD1. The CDR3 runs to 15 residues. V dropped 0 bases and J dropped 3; count of bases not matched to a gene: 2. CDR1 LGHDT and CDR2 YNNKEL come from the germline V gene (reference sequence). Written as DNA, the CDR3 is TGTGCCAGCAGCCAAGATACAGGGGTCTACAATGAGCAGTTCTTC. Translated, it gives CASSQDTGVYNEQFF.

CDR3 bases: TGTGCCAGCAGTGAAAGGAAGGGGGCAGATACGCAGTATTTT. Protein sequence: CASSERKGADTQYF. V gene TRBV6-1 combines with J gene TRBJ2-3; TRBD1 might be the D (6 bases). The CDR3 sequence is 14 residues long. The ends were cut back, 2 bases at V and 4 bases at J, with 10 bases in the middle. CDR1 and CDR2 from the germline V gene are MNHNS and SASEGT.

The J gene is TRBJ2-3, the V gene TRBV11-3, with 8 bases identical to TRBD1. Trimming at V came to 5 bases and at J to 7 bases, leaving 8 bases not matched to a gene. CDR1 SGHNT and CDR2 YENEEA come from the germline V gene. This CDR3 has 14 amino acids. The CDR3 loop is CASSPGQGANTQYF. The CDR3 coding sequence is TGTGCCAGCAGCCCCGGCCAGGGGGCGAATACGCAGTATTTT.

The rearrangement links TRBV7-9 to TRBJ2-1; perhaps TRBD1 as D (5 bases). This CDR3 has 13 amino acids. The V end lost 6 bases, the J end lost 8 bases, and 14 bases lay between the germline ends. The germline V gene has CDR1 SEHNR and CDR2 FQNEAQ (reference sequence). The CDR3 sequence: CASRVSGNDEQFF. For the CDR3, the DNA is TGTGCCAGCAGGGTCTCAGGGAATGATGAGCAGTTCTTC.

This clonotype turned up a few times. DNA of the CDR3: TGCAGTGCTAGAGGAAGTGGGACAGGGTTAAGTCCAGATACGCAGTATTTT. Its protein product is CSARGSGTGLSPDTQYF. The chain has TRBV20-1 and TRBJ2-3, with 9 bases lining up with TRBD1. From germline, CDR1 is DFQATT and CDR2 SNEGSKA (reference sequence). This CDR3 region has 17 residues. Trimming removed 1 base from V and 4 bases from J; junction bases left unmatched: 12.

The chain employs TRBV28 and TRBJ1-4; D not certain. Per the germline V gene, CDR1 is MDHEN and CDR2 is SYDVKM. The V end lost 7 bases, the J end lost 13 bases, and 16 bases lay between the germline ends. The CDR3 runs 12 residues. The CDR3 is CASTTSGTRLFF. The CDR3 bases are TGTGCCAGCACCACCTCGGGAACCCGACTGTTTTTT.

The sample holds a few counts of this clonotype. The V gene is TRBV7-8, the J gene TRBJ2-3, with no clear D. This CDR3 is 11 amino acids long. Per the germline V gene, CDR1 is SGHVS and CDR2 is FQNEAQ. Between the trimmed V and J ends, which lost 5 bases and 8 bases, there was a span of 8 bases. CDR3 amino acids: CASSDRSTQYF. The CDR3 DNA reads TGTGCCAGCAGCGACCGGAGTACGCAGTATTTT.

Concerning this clonotype itself: This could be a read error, since a much larger clone is one nucleotide away. This chain connects TRBV2 to TRBJ1-2; tentatively, D is TRBD1 (6 bases). Looked up from germline, CDR1 is SNHLY and CDR2 is FYNNEI. CDR3 length equals 14 residues. V was clipped by 9 bases and J by 4 bases, with 18 bases between them. The CDR3 sequence is CASHGGATGYGYTF. DNA for the CDR3: TGTGCCAGTCACGGGGGGGCAACAGGCTATGGCTACACCTTC.

In its sample, this clonotype was seen a few times. The chain carries TRBV15 and TRBJ2-7, with unresolved D. Germline V CDR1 and CDR2: LNHNV, YYDKDF (reference sequence). V lost 5 bases, J lost 0 bases, and 11 bases lay in between. The CDR3 sequence is 14 residues long. The CDR3 DNA reads TGTGCCACCAGCCGTGGAGATAGCTCCTACGAGCAGTACTTC. As protein: CATSRGDSSYEQYF.

The chain has TRBV28 and TRBJ2-1; D possibly corresponds to TRBD2 (5 bases). The V gene's germline CDR1 is MDHEN and CDR2 SYDVKM. The CDR3 spans 16 residues. Trimming took off 6 bases at V and 7 bases at J, with 22 bases between the two ends. Written as DNA, the CDR3 is TGTGCCAGCAGCACCCCTGGACTTCCCTCGGAGAATGAGCAGTTCTTC. It is translated as CASSTPGLPSENEQFF.

J is TRBJ1-2 and V is TRBV24-1; D gene ambiguous. Trimming shortened V by 4 bases and J by 4 bases, and 12 bases separated the two germline ends. Germline CDR1 and CDR2: KGHDR and SFDVKD. The CDR3 spans 14 residues. CDR3 in amino acids: CATSDVAQSYGYTF. The CDR3, as DNA: TGTGCCACCAGTGACGTTGCGCAATCCTATGGCTACACCTTC.

The chain recombines TRBV12-3 or TRBV12-4 with TRBJ1-6; possibly TRBD1 for D (5 bases). This CDR3 is built from 14 residues. Trimming shortened V by 8 bases and J by 8 bases, and 16 bases separated the two germline ends. CDR3 in amino acids: CASQVGQPDSPLHF. CDR3 sequence (DNA): TGTGCCAGCCAGGTGGGGCAGCCAGATTCACCCCTCCACTTT.

This chain links TRBV10-3 with TRBJ2-7; no clear D. This CDR3 region has 12 residues. Deletions cut 4 bases from V and 7 bases from J, with 11 bases between. Per the germline V gene, CDR1 is ENHRY and CDR2 is SYGVKD. In DNA, the CDR3 is TGTGCCATCAGTGGTGACACCCTAGAGCAGTACTTC. Encoded protein: CAISGDTLEQYF.

Remarks on this clonotype: A read error may account for a junction end that differs from germline. The V gene is TRBV11-3, the J gene TRBJ2-1, with unresolved D. Looked up from germline, CDR1 is SGHNT and CDR2 is YENEEA. The CDR3 runs to 15 residues. The CDR3 DNA is TGTGCCAGCAACTTAAGGGTAAGCTCCTACAATGAGCAGTTCTTC. It is translated as CASNLRVSSYNEQFF.

This clonotype appeared a single time. The rearrangement joins TRBV25-1 to TRBJ1-2; the D is unclear. V lost 4 bases to trimming and J lost 4 bases, with 7 bases between them. The germline V gene has CDR1 MGHDK and CDR2 SYGVNS. The CDR3 totals 12 residues. The CDR3 reads CASSGEPYGYTF. In DNA form, the CDR3 reads TGTGCCAGCAGTGGCGAGCCCTATGGCTACACCTTC.

The V and J genes are TRBV6-2 or TRBV6-3 and TRBJ2-5; TRBD1 might be the D (5 bases). The closer fit of TRBJ2-7 to the DNA end suggests the J call may be wrong. Germline-derived CDR1 and CDR2 are MNHEY and SVGEGT. The CDR3 length is 15 residues. The CDR3 bases are TGTGCCAGCACTTCAGGGAAGGATAACTCCTACGAGCAGTACTTC. Amino acids: CASTSGKDNSYEQYF.

This clonotype was detected a few times. This chain links TRBV6-1 with TRBJ2-7; no reliable D call. The DNA end favors TRBJ2-5, so the J call may be wrong. This CDR3 is 12 amino acids long. CDR1 and CDR2 (germline): MNHNS, SASEGT. The CDR3: CASNPKRETQYF. The CDR3 bases are TGTGCCAGCAATCCCAAAAGGGAGACCCAGTACTTC.